This T cell receptor (beta chain) was sequenced in a study of blood T cells in healthy people across ages. With respect to this clonotype: Antigen specificity is unknown.

Study results and caveats: TCR beta diversity, measured per million T cells, fell in a roughly linear way with age.

Through a sample-barcoded 5' primer and a J-beta primer mix, a second PCR was run for roughly 7 to 12 cycles. One entry per CDR3 protein, called by TCRdb with MiXCR from the 5' RACE reads. Of approximately 800,000 distinct CDR3 sequences listed, roughly 25% were seen once; the top ten hold more than 3%. CDR1 SGHAT and CDR2 FQNNGV come from the germline V gene. This CDR3 comprises 18 residues. Between the trimmed V and J ends, which lost 2 bases and 4 bases, there was a span of 23 bases. The sample was also reused in another study, on T cells of mothers and their children.

The clonotype was recovered from a boy aged 5-17 years in good health. Sequenced: blood. The V gene is TRBV11-2, the J gene TRBJ2-5; D may be TRBD1 (6 bases). For the CDR3, the DNA is TGTGCCAGCAGCTTAATCGTAAGGGGACAACTATCCCTAGAGACCCAGTACTTC. Translation gives CASSLIVRGQLSLETQYF.